Below, 4 T cell receptor beta chains from the same sample are listed, as sequenced in a study of radiation and T cells in renal cell carcinoma. The repertoire was sequenced with immunoSEQ multiplex PCR; TCRdb's copy has only in-frame clones and lacks some. The sample holds some 150,000 clones, over 65% seen once. Time point indicated: baseline pretreatment blood. As for treatment: 15 Gy SBRT to primary tumor, nephrectomy 4 weeks later. Sequencing was performed on blood, taken from a patient whose treatment included radiotherapy and nephrectomy. Receptors originate from a woman aged 45 to 65 with renal cell carcinoma.

This chain uses TRBV20-1 with TRBJ2-4, with D possibly TRBD2 on 6 matching bases. Trimming cost V 6 bases and J 12 bases, with 15 bases left between them. This CDR3 comprises 11 residues. Germline V gene data show CDR1 as DFQATT and CDR2 as SNEGSKA (reference sequence). The CDR3 DNA sequence: TGCAGTGCGGTATCGACGCGGGGTCAGTACTTC. This encodes CSAVSTRGQYF.

The chain joins TRBV2 to TRBJ1-2, with 7 bases lining up with TRBD1. Germline CDR1 and CDR2: SNHLY and FYNNEI. The V gene end was trimmed by 5 bases and the J gene end by 6 bases; junction bases not matched to a gene: 15. The CDR3 runs 16 residues. Here the CDR3 reads CASSPLLRDRGNGYTF. CDR3 nucleotide sequence: TGTGCCAGCAGTCCTCTACTCCGGGACAGAGGGAATGGCTACACCTTC. The full variable domain, its missing parts supplied by reference TRBV2 and TRBJ1-2, is EPEVTQTPSHQVTQMGQEVILRCVPISNHLYFYWYRQILGQKVEFLVSFYNNEISEKSEIFDDQFSVERPDGSNFTLKIRSTKLEDSAMYFCASSPLLRDRGNGYTFGSGTRLTVV.

The V gene is TRBV7-9, the J gene TRBJ2-4, with TRBD2 matching 10 bases. The CDR3 length is 16 residues. Trimming at V came to 4 bases and at J to 0 bases, leaving 3 bases not matched to a gene. Germline values: CDR1 SEHNR, CDR2 FQNEAQ (reference sequence). Here the CDR3 reads CASSSLAGLAKNIQYF. The CDR3 coding sequence is TGTGCCAGCAGCTCACTAGCGGGGTTAGCCAAAAACATTCAGTACTTC.

The V gene is TRBV2, the J gene TRBJ1-4, with D tentatively TRBD1 (5 bases). The V and J ends lost 6 bases and 7 bases respectively, with 18 bases between them. The germline CDR1 and CDR2 sequences are SNHLY and FYNNEI. This CDR3 region has 15 residues. Written as DNA, the CDR3 is TGTGCCAGCAGACCCGACAGTCACCGCGGTGAAAAACTGTTTTTT. Translating gives CASRPDSHRGEKLFF.